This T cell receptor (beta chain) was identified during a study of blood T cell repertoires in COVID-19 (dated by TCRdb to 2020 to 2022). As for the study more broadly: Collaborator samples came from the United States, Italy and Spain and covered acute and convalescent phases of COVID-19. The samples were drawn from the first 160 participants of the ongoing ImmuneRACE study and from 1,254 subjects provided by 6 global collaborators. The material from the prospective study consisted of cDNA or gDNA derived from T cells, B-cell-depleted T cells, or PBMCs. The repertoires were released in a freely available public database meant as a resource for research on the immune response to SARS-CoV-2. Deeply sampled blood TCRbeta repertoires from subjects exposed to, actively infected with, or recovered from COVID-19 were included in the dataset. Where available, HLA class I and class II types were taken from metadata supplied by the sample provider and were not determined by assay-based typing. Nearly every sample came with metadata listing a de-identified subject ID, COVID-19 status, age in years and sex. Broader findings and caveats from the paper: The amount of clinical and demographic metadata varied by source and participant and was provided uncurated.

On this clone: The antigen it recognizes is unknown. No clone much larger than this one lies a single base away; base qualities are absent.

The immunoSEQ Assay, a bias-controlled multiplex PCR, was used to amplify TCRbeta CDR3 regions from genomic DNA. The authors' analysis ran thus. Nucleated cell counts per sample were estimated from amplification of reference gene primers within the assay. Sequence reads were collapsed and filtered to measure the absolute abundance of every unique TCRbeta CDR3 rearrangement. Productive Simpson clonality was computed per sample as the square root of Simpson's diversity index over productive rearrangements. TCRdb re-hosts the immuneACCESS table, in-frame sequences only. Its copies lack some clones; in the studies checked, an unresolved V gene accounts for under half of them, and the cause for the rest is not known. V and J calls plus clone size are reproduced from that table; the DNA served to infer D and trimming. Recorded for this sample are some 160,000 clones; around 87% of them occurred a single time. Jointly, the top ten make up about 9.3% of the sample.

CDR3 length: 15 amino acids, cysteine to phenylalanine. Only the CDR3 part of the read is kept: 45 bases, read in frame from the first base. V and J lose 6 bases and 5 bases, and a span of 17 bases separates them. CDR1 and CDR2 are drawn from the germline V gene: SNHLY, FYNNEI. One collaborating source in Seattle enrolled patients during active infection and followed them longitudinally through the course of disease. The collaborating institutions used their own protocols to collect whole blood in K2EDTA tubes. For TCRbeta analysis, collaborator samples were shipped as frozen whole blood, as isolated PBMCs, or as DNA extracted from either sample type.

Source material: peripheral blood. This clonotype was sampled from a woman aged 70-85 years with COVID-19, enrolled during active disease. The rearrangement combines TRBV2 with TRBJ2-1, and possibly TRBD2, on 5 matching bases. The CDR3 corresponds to CASRASRDYNNEQFF. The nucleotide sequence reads TGTGCCAGCAGGGCCTCGCGAGACTACAACAATGAGCAGTTCTTC.